This T cell receptor beta chain appears in the sequencing data of a study of T-cell memory formation after mild COVID-19. Study summary: TCR clusters were mostly confined to one donor each.

Constant-segment primers and 5'RACE yielded cDNA libraries for TCR alpha and TCR beta, each carrying sample barcodes and UMIs. One entry per CDR3 protein results from TCRdb running MiXCR on the 5' RACE reads. The table shows some 120,000 distinct CDR3 sequences, with 16% occurring only once. Notes on this clonotype: The antigen remains undetermined.

The CDR3 covers 14 residues. Germline CDR1 and CDR2: MNHEY and SVGEGT. Deletions cut 5 bases from V and 9 bases from J, with 17 bases between. Study-wide findings and caveats: Within pre-infection memory, some responding clones were found, suggesting cross-reactive memory joined. Clones that contracted from day 15 to 85 had balanced CD4/CD8; later expanders were CD4+ biased.

The TCR originated in an adult woman who had mild COVID-19 (a few samples of this study predate the infection). Cell type and time point are not known. The V call is TRBV6-2 or TRBV6-3, the J call TRBJ2-1; D unresolved. Sequencing input: PBMCs or a T cell subset sorted from them (not recorded which). CDR3 DNA sequence: TGTGCCAGCAGTCCCTCACGGTGGGTCGGTGAGCAGTTCTTC. It yields the protein CASSPSRWVGEQFF.